The present entry profiles one T cell receptor beta chain with its context. This clonotype was detected only a few times. It has no known antigen specificity. No base quality values were provided; no much bigger clone lies one nucleotide off. For repertoire sequencing, the TCR beta CDR3 regions were amplified from RNA transcripts. A first-round RT-PCR used HTBI primers with the Qiagen OneStep RT-PCR kit, followed by a second-round multiplex PCR, size selection and purification. Sequencing of the libraries was carried out on an Illumina HiSeq2000 in paired-end mode with 100 bp reads. The original pipeline was this. SOAPnuke was used to process the reads, removing any read that contained adapters or uncalled bases, had a mean Phred below 15, or lacked an exact match to the constant primer or identifier. High-quality paired reads were merged with COPE v1.2.5. Unique nucleotide sequences were defined as clonotypes and aligned to IMGT TRB V, D and J references using MiTCR v1.1. Only V-J combinations with frequency above 0.0001 were analysed, covering 99% to 99.2% of repertoires. For each V-J combination, a TCR clonal expansion and chaos score was defined as F50 clonal expansion divided by the chaos observed in the TCRdist matrix. Welch's t-statistics and random forest were used to reduce the features to about 12 V-J combinations, which were then used as input to a naive Bayes classifier. Thyroid-blood repertoire similarity was quantified with the Morisita-Horn index. Clones were called with MiXCR by TCRdb after fastp trimmed the public reads at Q25, and only in-frame beta chains were retained. Every entry covers one CDR3 protein and lists the most common genes and DNA from its rows. The V and J calls and clone size are TCRdb's, not the authors'. Recorded for this sample are about 550,000 distinct CDR3 sequences; approximately 35% of them occurred a single time. Over 3.5% of the sample belongs to the ten largest clones.

The data are from a study of Graves' ophthalmopathy and Graves' hyperthyroidism (dated 2018 in TCRdb). The study in broad terms: Hyperthyroidism was considered stable if no progression to ophthalmopathy occurred within 18 months of follow-up. TCR beta repertoire signatures were used to distinguish Graves' ophthalmopathy from Graves' hyperthyroidism and to predict progression to ophthalmopathy. In total, 135 blood samples were TCR-sequenced: fewer than 50 ophthalmopathy, roughly 80 hyperthyroidism and about 17 hyperthyroidism-to-ophthalmopathy patients. To explore V-J signatures that separate ophthalmopathy from hyperthyroidism, a discovery set of around 97 patients was enrolled, consisting of approximately 45 with ophthalmopathy and 55 to 65 with stable hyperthyroidism. For independent validation, a separate cohort was made up of 18 hyperthyroidism patients plus 17 patients who later progressed from hyperthyroidism to ophthalmopathy. In over 5 hyperthyroidism patients, the T-cell repertoires found in thyroid tissue were compared with those found in blood. Following sample collection, hyperthyroidism patients were given methimazole at a starting dose of 30 mg daily, and ophthalmopathy patients were given high-dose intravenous methylprednisolone.

The CDR3 contains 14 residues, cysteine and phenylalanine counted. Of all the DNA, just the CDR3 is kept, 42 bases in frame from base 1. CDR1 and CDR2 were assigned from the germline V gene (reference sequence) as MNHEY and SMNVEV. V lost 6 bases and J lost 1 base; the stretch between them is 12 bases long. Overall study results and their limits: The 13-signature model separated ophthalmopathy from stable hyperthyroidism with around 90% sensitivity and about 81% specificity in cross-validation, and 80%/75% in the test set. Sample size was not predetermined statistically, and investigators were not blinded to group allocation. In validation, the model predicted ophthalmopathy progression with about 70% sensitivity and 72.22% specificity; eleven to twelve predicted patients were CT-confirmed with GO in a median of approximately 6.5 months. Among expanded thyroid clonotypes with frequency above 0.001, most also showed up in blood, which suggests that blood repertoires may reflect the thyroid immune response.

The hyperthyroidism patients were 18 to 65 years old and newly diagnosed, with a disease duration of less than 2 months. Patients with other autoimmune diseases, uncontrolled infections, pregnancy or lactation were excluded. Diagnosis was based on clinical symptoms, serum thyroxine, TRAb, thyroid ultrasound and orbital computed tomography. Total RNA was extracted with Trizol reagent and quality-checked on an Agilent 2100 Bioanalyzer. This sequence uses TRBV27 and TRBJ1-1; TRBD1 is possibly the D segment (6 matching bases). Sequencing was performed on peripheral blood or thyroid tissue (not recorded which). The TCR comes from an adult man with Graves' hyperthyroidism. In nucleotides, the sequence is TGTGCCAGCAGCTACAGGGACCCGAACACTGAAGCTTTCTTT. It translates to CASSYRDPNTEAFF.